This is a list of T cell receptor beta chains from one sample in a study of radiation and T cells in renal cell carcinoma. Sequencing was performed with immunoSEQ multiplex PCR; in TCRdb, only in-frame clones are kept and a portion is missing. The sample has under 150,000 clones; approximately 80% are singletons. The sample here was blood, taken from a patient whose treatment included radiotherapy and nephrectomy. These receptors were obtained from a woman in her fifties or sixties with renal cell carcinoma. CDR3s include the opening cysteine and the closing phenylalanine or tryptophan. D genes are given only for firm matches. The size of a clone is reported for some rows only, either as once, few or many, or as a class for expanded clones.

J	V	size	D	CDR3	DNA
TRBJ2-7	TRBV4-2	NA	NA	CASSQDRNSYEQYF	TGTGCCAGCAGCCAAGATCGGAACAGCTACGAGCAGTACTTC
TRBJ1-1	TRBV7-9	NA	NA	CASSLDGRLSTEAFF	TGTGCCAGCAGCTTGGACGGGAGGTTAAGCACTGAAGCTTTCTTT
TRBJ1-5	TRBV6-1	NA	TRBD1	CATHFAPQGHEPQHF	TGTGCCACCCACTTCGCCCCACAGGGGCATGAGCCCCAGCATTTT
TRBJ2-3	TRBV7-9	NA	TRBD2	CASSFSGGTDTQYF	TGTGCCAGCTCGTTTAGCGGGGGCACAGATACGCAGTATTTT
TRBJ1-2	TRBV27	NA	NA	CASSLGRPGTNYGYTF	TGTGCCAGCAGCCTCGGCAGACCCGGTACTAACTATGGCTACACCTTC
TRBJ1-1	TRBV7-2	few	TRBD1	CASSSPGTGGTEAFF	TGTGCCAGCAGCTCGCCTGGGACAGGGGGCACTGAAGCTTTCTTT
TRBJ1-5	TRBV6-5	NA	TRBD1	CASSPPRTGGIQHF	TGTGCCAGCAGTCCCCCCCGGACAGGAGGGATCCAGCATTTT
TRBJ1-5	TRBV5-6	NA	NA	CASSLGRFQPQHF	TGTGCCAGCAGCTTGGGACGGTTTCAGCCCCAGCATTTT
TRBJ2-5	TRBV20-1	NA	NA	CSTGSGETQYF	TGCAGTACCGGGAGCGGGGAGACCCAGTACTTC
TRBJ2-7	TRBV7-9	NA	TRBD2	CASSLAGTSFNEQYF	TGTGCCAGCAGCTTAGCCGGGACTAGCTTCAACGAGCAGTACTTC
TRBJ2-5	TRBV27	NA	TRBD2	CASSSLIGSGTSGRGETQYF	TGTGCCAGCAGTTCCCTTATAGGATCCGGGACTAGCGGGAGAGGAGAGACCCAGTACTTC
TRBJ1-4	TRBV5-1	once	NA	CASSLPGVEGEKLFF	TGCGCCAGCAGCTTGCCGGGGGTTGAGGGTGAAAAACTGTTTTTT